This passage covers 13 T cell receptor beta chains from one sample sequenced in a study of Tregs in tolerant kidney transplant recipients. Related graft donors supplied nonmyeloablative bone marrow transplants, and mixed chimerism was transient. The method was immunoSEQ multiplex PCR; TCRdb's version includes in-frame clones alone and lacks a portion of them. Of 50,000 or so clones in the sample, approximately 90% were seen once. The sequencing used CD8+ T cells from blood (PBMCs), collected 24 months after the transplant. Receptor source: a human patient who received a combined kidney and bone marrow transplant. The T cells may partly be graft donor cells.

This clone was counted once. The rearrangement links TRBV9 to TRBJ2-1, with TRBD2 matching 7 bases. Germline V lookup: CDR1 SGDLS, CDR2 YYNGEE. Trimming at V came to 4 bases and at J to 7 bases, leaving 14 bases not matched to a gene. The CDR3 covers 16 residues. The chain's CDR3 is CASSTRPTSWENEQFF. CDR3 sequence (DNA): TGTGCCAGCAGCACTCGACCGACTAGCTGGGAGAATGAGCAGTTCTTC.

This rearrangement joins TRBV9 to TRBJ2-3; 12 bases agree with TRBD2. This CDR3 has 16 residues. J was trimmed by 5 bases and V by 2 bases; bases with no gene match: 6. Looked up from germline, CDR1 is SGDLS and CDR2 is YYNGEE. CDR3 sequence reads: CASSVRLAGARDTQYF. CDR3 nucleotide sequence: TGTGCCAGCAGCGTTCGACTAGCGGGAGCTAGAGATACGCAGTATTTT.

The rearrangement joins TRBV6-5 to TRBJ2-5; 9 bases fit TRBD2. The junction had 8 bases not matched to a gene; V was cut back by 2 bases and J by 4 bases. The germline V gene has CDR1 MNHEY and CDR2 SVGAGI. This CDR3 has 16 amino acids. Here the CDR3 DNA reads TGTGCCAGCAGTTACAGAGGTAGCGGGGGACGAGAGACCCAGTACTTC. Protein: CASSYRGSGGRETQYF.

This chain joins TRBV29-1 and TRBJ2-1; 11 bases match TRBD2. The CDR3 covers 17 residues. CDR1 is SQVTM and CDR2 is ANQGSEA in the germline V gene. V lost 4 bases and J lost 0; bases outside the gene matches: 8. The CDR3 region has the DNA TGCAGCGTTGTTTTAGCGGGAGGGTCCTACTCCTACAATGAGCAGTTCTTC. It specifies CSVVLAGGSYSYNEQFF.

This sequence joins TRBV11-3 and TRBJ2-5; 8 nucleotides line up with TRBD1. The CDR3 contains 14 residues. Looked up from germline, CDR1 is SGHNT and CDR2 is YENEEA. V shed 5 bases, J shed 7 bases, and the junction held 9 bases outside the gene matches. The CDR3 spells CASSRGQGVGTQYF. CDR3 nucleotide sequence: TGTGCCAGCAGCCGAGGACAGGGAGTGGGGACCCAGTACTTC.

The chain has TRBV4-1 and TRBJ2-3, with 7 bases aligning to TRBD2. CDR3 length: 16 amino acids. With 1 base clipped from V and 0 bases from J, the junction kept 4 bases outside the gene matches. In germline, CDR1 is MGHRA, CDR2 YSYEKL. The CDR3 coding sequence is TGCGCCAGCAGCCAAGGAGGCGGGAGAAGCACAGATACGCAGTATTTT. It encodes CASSQGGGRSTDTQYF.

This sequence joins TRBV6-5 and TRBJ2-2; perhaps TRBD2 as D (6 bases). The CDR3 contains 15 residues. Germline CDR1 is MNHEY and CDR2 is SVGAGI. Trimming pared 0 bases from V and 6 bases from J, leaving 11 bases between. The CDR3 nucleotides are TGTGCCAGCAGTTACTCCCAGGGACTTCCCGGGGAGCTGTTTTTT. The encoded protein is CASSYSQGLPGELFF.

The gene calls are TRBV6-6 and TRBJ2-7; D is perhaps TRBD2 (6 bases). The CDR3 spans 13 residues. The V and J ends lost 0 bases and 3 bases respectively, with 6 bases between them. In germline, CDR1 is MNHNY, CDR2 SVGAGI (reference sequence). In nucleotides, the CDR3 is TGTGCCAGCAGTTACTCCGGGAGCTACGAGCAGTACTTC. Protein product: CASSYSGSYEQYF.

V usage is TRBV30 and J usage is TRBJ1-1; D remains unclear. The germline V gene has CDR1 GTSNPN and CDR2 SVGIG (reference sequence). V gave up 6 bases and J gave up 2 bases, with 16 bases separating them. There are 14 residues in the CDR3. The CDR3 coding sequence is TGTGCCTGTAGGAGGGAAGCGGGAAACACTGAAGCTTTCTTT. It specifies CACRREAGNTEAFF.

The chain uses TRBV21-1 and TRBJ1-5; the listed D gene, TRBD1, was not tested against the DNA. TRBV21-1 is classified as a pseudogene. This CDR3 spans 15 amino acids. The CDR3 nucleotides are TGTGCCAGCAGCAGAAGGCAGGGGTGCAATCAGCCCCAGCATTTT. Protein: CASSRRQGCNQPQHF.

The genes are TRBV7-9 and TRBJ2-7, with a weak D call TRBD2 (5 bases). The germline V gene encodes CDR1 SEHNR and CDR2 FQNEAQ (reference sequence). V was cut by 5 bases and J by 2 bases, with 13 bases left in between. This CDR3 comprises 14 residues. The DNA for the CDR3 is TGTGCCAGCAGCCTGTCGACTACTACCTACGAGCAGTACTTC. Its protein product is CASSLSTTTYEQYF. Drawing the rest from reference TRBV7-9 and TRBJ2-7, the complete variable domain is DTGVSQNPRHKITKRGQNVTFRCDPISEHNRLYWYRQTLGQGPEFLTYFQNEAQLEKSRLLSDRFSAERPKGSFSTLEIQRTEQGDSAMYLCASSLSTTTYEQYFGPGTRLTVT.

J is TRBJ1-1 and V is TRBV19; D perhaps matches TRBD1 (5 bases). Germline CDR1 reads LNHDA; CDR2 reads SQIVND (reference sequence). The CDR3 length is 14 residues. The V end lost 5 bases, the J end lost 0 bases, and 10 bases lay between the germline ends. The CDR3 reads CASSDSSMNTEAFF. For the CDR3, the DNA is TGTGCCAGTAGTGACAGCTCCATGAACACTGAAGCTTTCTTT. Drawing the rest from reference TRBV19 and TRBJ1-1, the complete variable domain is DGGITQSPKYLFRKEGQNVTLSCEQNLNHDAMYWYRQDPGQGLRLIYYSQIVNDFQKGDIAEGYSVSREKKESFPLTVTSAQKNPTAFYLCASSDSSMNTEAFFGQGTRLTVV.

CDR3 DNA sequence: TGTGCCAGCAGCTTAGGAGCGGGAGGGTTCCACGAGCAGTACTTC. Its translation is CASSLGAGGFHEQYF. V gene TRBV11-2 combines with J gene TRBJ2-7; TRBD2 matches at 10 bases. The V segment lost 1 base and the J segment 5 bases; nucleotides outside the gene matches: 5. From germline, CDR1 is SGHAT and CDR2 FQNNGV. There are 15 residues in the CDR3. Looking up the rest from reference TRBV11-2 and TRBJ2-7 gives the full variable domain: EAGVAQSPRYKIIEKRQSVAFWCNPISGHATLYWYQQILGQGPKLLIQFQNNGVVDDSQLPKDRFSAERLKGVDSTLKIQPAKLEDSAVYLCASSLGAGGFHEQYFGPGTRLTVT.